Listed below are T cell receptor beta chains from one sample, sequenced in a study of T cells in localized non-small cell lung cancer. This table comes from immunoSEQ multiplex PCR, and its TCRdb copy is limited to in-frame clones, with some not included. Among just under 20,000 clones, roughly 90% were seen once, and the ten largest hold 8.4%. Source: peripheral blood, taken before any cancer treatment. Every receptor here comes from a man between 40 and 75 years old with stage I lung adenocarcinoma. The CDR3 runs from the conserved cysteine through the conserved F or W. Fields, in order: J gene, clone size, D gene, V gene, CDR3 protein, CDR3 DNA. The D gene is left open where the match is weak. A clone size is listed for some rows: how often the clone was seen (once, few, many), or a class if it is expanded.

J gene: TRBJ1-1; clone size: -; D gene: TRBD1; V gene: TRBV19; CDR3 protein: CASSVGTAINTEAFF; CDR3 DNA: TGTGCCAGTAGTGTCGGGACAGCGATAAACACTGAAGCTTTCTTT
J gene: TRBJ1-2; clone size: -; D gene: TRBD1; V gene: TRBV19; CDR3 protein: CASSTSGQNSKYGYTF; CDR3 DNA: TGTGCCAGTAGTACTTCGGGACAGAACTCAAAATATGGCTACACCTTC
J gene: TRBJ1-5; clone size: once; D gene: -; V gene: TRBV18; CDR3 protein: CASSPNDRGGVYSNQPQHF; CDR3 DNA: TGTGCCAGCTCACCAAACGACAGAGGGGGGGTATATAGCAATCAGCCCCAGCATTTT
J gene: TRBJ1-6; clone size: -; D gene: -; V gene: TRBV7-8; CDR3 protein: CASSLRASSYNSPLHF; CDR3 DNA: TGTGCCAGCAGCTTACGGGCGAGCTCCTATAATTCACCCCTCCACTTT
J gene: TRBJ2-1; clone size: -; D gene: TRBD1; V gene: TRBV27; CDR3 protein: CASSQKQGAFDEQFF; CDR3 DNA: TGTGCCAGCAGCCAGAAACAGGGGGCTTTCGATGAGCAGTTCTTC
J gene: TRBJ2-7; clone size: -; D gene: TRBD2; V gene: TRBV30; CDR3 protein: CAWGGTSGIEQYF; CDR3 DNA: TGTGCCTGGGGGGGGACTAGCGGGATTGAGCAGTACTTC
J gene: TRBJ2-3; clone size: -; D gene: -; V gene: TRBV6-1; CDR3 protein: CASSEGVASTDTQYF; CDR3 DNA: TGTGCCAGCAGTGAAGGTGTCGCGAGCACAGATACGCAGTATTTT
J gene: TRBJ2-1; clone size: -; D gene: TRBD2; V gene: TRBV9; CDR3 protein: CASSVDGTSGGPYGEQFF; CDR3 DNA: TGTGCCAGCAGCGTAGACGGGACTAGCGGGGGTCCCTATGGAGAGCAGTTCTTC
J gene: TRBJ1-5; clone size: -; D gene: TRBD1; V gene: TRBV29-1; CDR3 protein: CSVREGAGGNTQPQHF; CDR3 DNA: TGCAGCGTCCGAGAGGGGGCGGGTGGAAATACGCAGCCCCAGCATTTT
J gene: TRBJ1-5; clone size: -; D gene: -; V gene: TRBV19; CDR3 protein: CASSMDPTVYNQPQHF; CDR3 DNA: TGTGCCAGTAGTATGGACCCGACGGTCTACAATCAGCCCCAGCATTTT
J gene: TRBJ1-5; clone size: -; D gene: -; V gene: TRBV30; CDR3 protein: CAWSVSRAQGQPQHF; CDR3 DNA: TGTGCCTGGAGTGTAAGCCGTGCACAGGGACAGCCCCAGCATTTT
J gene: TRBJ2-7; clone size: -; D gene: TRBD2; V gene: TRBV7-8; CDR3 protein: CASSPRSGATSYEQYF; CDR3 DNA: TGTGCCAGCAGCCCACGTAGCGGGGCCACCTCCTACGAGCAGTACTTC
J gene: TRBJ2-6; clone size: -; D gene: -; V gene: TRBV5-1; CDR3 protein: CASSPAGTQSSGANVLTF; CDR3 DNA: TGCGCCAGCAGTCCGGCCGGGACACAGAGTTCTGGGGCCAACGTCCTGACTTTC
J gene: TRBJ2-5; clone size: -; D gene: TRBD1; V gene: TRBV5-6; CDR3 protein: CASSLGTQTGLKTQYF; CDR3 DNA: TGTGCCAGCAGCTTGGGGACACAGACAGGGCTTAAGACCCAGTACTTC
J gene: TRBJ2-7; clone size: -; D gene: TRBD2; V gene: TRBV5-4; CDR3 protein: CASSLPSGRAGSSEQYF; CDR3 DNA: TGTGCCAGCAGCTTGCCTAGCGGGAGGGCCGGTTCAAGTGAGCAGTACTTC
J gene: TRBJ1-2; clone size: -; D gene: -; V gene: TRBV11-2; CDR3 protein: CASSLSNQGYGYTF; CDR3 DNA: TGTGCCAGCAGCTTATCCAATCAGGGCTATGGCTACACCTTC
J gene: TRBJ2-7; clone size: -; D gene: -; V gene: TRBV11-3; CDR3 protein: CASSLRGWGEQYF; CDR3 DNA: TGTGCCAGCAGCTTAAGGGGATGGGGAGAGCAGTACTTC
J gene: TRBJ2-3; clone size: -; D gene: TRBD2; V gene: TRBV12-5; CDR3 protein: CASGPSGVSTDTQYF; CDR3 DNA: TGTGCTAGTGGCCCCAGCGGGGTGAGCACAGATACGCAGTATTTT
J gene: TRBJ1-4; clone size: -; D gene: TRBD1; V gene: TRBV19; CDR3 protein: CASRAGTGSEKLFF; CDR3 DNA: TGTGCCAGTAGGGCCGGGACAGGGAGCGAAAAACTGTTTTTT
J gene: TRBJ2-7; clone size: -; D gene: -; V gene: TRBV19; CDR3 protein: CATEYRSSESYEQYF; CDR3 DNA: TGTGCCACCGAATACAGGTCTTCGGAGTCTTACGAGCAGTACTTC
J gene: TRBJ2-7; clone size: -; D gene: TRBD1; V gene: TRBV10-3; CDR3 protein: CAISGQGHEQYF; CDR3 DNA: TGTGCCATCAGTGGACAGGGCCACGAGCAGTACTTC
J gene: TRBJ1-4; clone size: -; D gene: -; V gene: TRBV5-1; CDR3 protein: CASSLGQQNEKLFF; CDR3 DNA: TGCGCCAGCAGCTTGGGACAGCAGAATGAAAAACTGTTTTTT
J gene: TRBJ1-5; clone size: once; D gene: -; V gene: TRBV6-6; CDR3 protein: CASSYSRSFRPQHF; CDR3 DNA: TGTGCCAGCAGTTACTCGAGGTCGTTTCGGCCCCAGCATTTT
J gene: TRBJ1-2; clone size: once; D gene: TRBD1; V gene: TRBV19; CDR3 protein: CASSPGQGGVYGYTF; CDR3 DNA: TGTGCCAGTAGTCCGGGACAGGGTGGCGTCTATGGCTACACCTTC
J gene: TRBJ2-1; clone size: -; D gene: -; V gene: TRBV27; CDR3 protein: CASMISGYNEQFF; CDR3 DNA: TGTGCCAGCATGATTAGCGGATACAATGAGCAGTTCTTC
J gene: TRBJ1-1; clone size: -; D gene: -; V gene: TRBV23-1; CDR3 protein: CASSHWGTEAFF; CDR3 DNA: TGCGCCAGCAGTCATTGGGGGACTGAAGCTTTCTTT
J gene: TRBJ2-3; clone size: -; D gene: -; V gene: TRBV19; CDR3 protein: CASSIRAGDTQYF; CDR3 DNA: TGTGCCAGTAGTATAAGGGCGGGAGATACGCAGTATTTT
J gene: TRBJ2-1; clone size: -; D gene: TRBD2; V gene: TRBV2; CDR3 protein: CASSLKAGGRYNEQFF; CDR3 DNA: TGTGCCAGCAGTTTAAAAGCGGGGGGGCGCTACAATGAGCAGTTCTTC
J gene: TRBJ2-1; clone size: -; D gene: -; V gene: TRBV5-4; CDR3 protein: CASSLEASRNEQFF; CDR3 DNA: TGTGCCAGCAGCTTGGAGGCTAGCAGAAATGAGCAGTTCTTC
J gene: TRBJ2-3; clone size: few; D gene: -; V gene: TRBV19; CDR3 protein: CASSFLGSYGVNADTQYF; CDR3 DNA: TGTGCCAGTAGTTTTTTGGGATCTTATGGGGTAAATGCGGATACGCAGTATTTT
J gene: TRBJ1-6; clone size: -; D gene: -; V gene: TRBV14; CDR3 protein: CASSPYGRDSPLHF; CDR3 DNA: TGTGCCAGCAGCCCGTACGGTAGGGATTCACCCCTCCACTTT
J gene: TRBJ1-2; clone size: -; D gene: TRBD1; V gene: TRBV18; CDR3 protein: CASSPPRGQRTNYGYTF; CDR3 DNA: TGTGCCAGCTCACCACCGCGGGGACAGCGTACTAACTATGGCTACACCTTC
J gene: TRBJ1-1; clone size: -; D gene: -; V gene: TRBV29-1; CDR3 protein: CSVDVTFKNTEAFF; CDR3 DNA: TGCAGCGTAGACGTTACATTCAAGAACACTGAAGCTTTCTTT
J gene: TRBJ1-1; clone size: once; D gene: -; V gene: TRBV10-3; CDR3 protein: CAIRAPTGNTEAFF; CDR3 DNA: TGTGCCATCAGAGCGCCGACAGGGAACACTGAAGCTTTCTTT
J gene: TRBJ1-5; clone size: -; D gene: -; V gene: TRBV11-2; CDR3 protein: CASSSYPSGGGYAPQHF; CDR3 DNA: TGTGCCAGCAGCTCTTACCCAAGCGGAGGGGGGTACGCGCCCCAGCATTTT
J gene: TRBJ1-5; clone size: -; D gene: -; V gene: TRBV2; CDR3 protein: CASSRTGNGNQPQHF; CDR3 DNA: TGTGCCAGCAGCCGCACAGGGAATGGAAATCAGCCCCAGCATTTT
J gene: TRBJ1-5; clone size: -; D gene: -; V gene: TRBV18; CDR3 protein: CASSPETVSNQPQHF; CDR3 DNA: TGTGCCAGCTCACCAGAGACAGTTAGCAATCAGCCCCAGCATTTT
J gene: TRBJ2-7; clone size: -; D gene: -; V gene: TRBV25-1; CDR3 protein: CASTETFRLYEQYF; CDR3 DNA: TGTGCCAGCACCGAAACCTTTCGATTGTACGAGCAGTACTTC
J gene: TRBJ2-5; clone size: -; D gene: TRBD2; V gene: TRBV11-1; CDR3 protein: CASSLNPPRGEETQYF; CDR3 DNA: TGTGCCAGCAGCTTAAATCCGCCGCGGGGGGAAGAGACCCAGTACTTC
J gene: TRBJ2-1; clone size: -; D gene: TRBD2; V gene: TRBV7-6; CDR3 protein: CASSLALGTSSNEQFF; CDR3 DNA: TGTGCCAGCAGCTTAGCGTTGGGGACTAGCTCCAATGAGCAGTTCTTC
J gene: TRBJ2-7; clone size: -; D gene: -; V gene: TRBV18; CDR3 protein: CASSPDLYEQYF; CDR3 DNA: TGTGCCAGCTCACCAGACCTCTACGAGCAGTACTTC
J gene: TRBJ1-5; clone size: -; D gene: -; V gene: TRBV6-6; CDR3 protein: CASSYSRGNQPQHF; CDR3 DNA: TGTGCCAGCAGTTACTCGCGGGGGAATCAGCCCCAGCATTTT
J gene: TRBJ1-1; clone size: -; D gene: -; V gene: TRBV4-1; CDR3 protein: CASSRFLADRNTEAFF; CDR3 DNA: TGCGCCAGCAGCCGATTTTTAGCGGACAGAAACACTGAAGCTTTCTTT
J gene: TRBJ1-2; clone size: once; D gene: TRBD1; V gene: TRBV7-9; CDR3 protein: CASSPTGGPSNYGYTF; CDR3 DNA: TGTGCCAGCAGTCCGACAGGGGGCCCATCTAACTATGGCTACACCTTC
J gene: TRBJ1-4; clone size: -; D gene: -; V gene: TRBV19; CDR3 protein: CASSTGGGSPVEKLFF; CDR3 DNA: TGTGCCAGTAGTACAGGTGGAGGTTCGCCTGTTGAAAAACTGTTTTTT
J gene: TRBJ1-6; clone size: -; D gene: -; V gene: TRBV19; CDR3 protein: CASSIRHGNSPLHF; CDR3 DNA: TGTGCCAGTAGTATTCGACACGGGAATTCACCCCTCCACTTT
J gene: TRBJ2-1; clone size: -; D gene: -; V gene: TRBV15; CDR3 protein: CATSRAGGYNEQFF; CDR3 DNA: TGTGCCACCAGCAGAGCCGGCGGTTACAATGAGCAGTTCTTC
J gene: TRBJ1-2; clone size: -; D gene: TRBD1; V gene: TRBV11-2; CDR3 protein: CASSLQGAFYGYTF; CDR3 DNA: TGTGCCAGCAGCTTACAGGGGGCCTTCTATGGCTACACCTTC
J gene: TRBJ2-1; clone size: few; D gene: TRBD1; V gene: TRBV4-1; CDR3 protein: CASSQAQGAGEQFF; CDR3 DNA: TGCGCCAGCAGCCAAGCACAGGGGGCAGGTGAGCAGTTCTTC
J gene: TRBJ2-2; clone size: -; D gene: -; V gene: TRBV19; CDR3 protein: CASSIVTGELFF; CDR3 DNA: TGTGCCAGTAGTATTGTTACCGGGGAGCTGTTTTTT